This TCR beta chain was retrieved from a study of vaccination effects on CD4 cells after COVID-19. The overall study: The ViraFEST assay expanded antigen-specific CD4+ T cells with viral peptide pools before sequencing. Each person got two doses of an mRNA SARS-CoV-2 vaccine, BNT162b2 or mRNA-1273.

The table came from immunoSEQ multiplex PCR; TCRdb's copy has only in-frame clones and leaves some out. The table records tens of thousands of clones, roughly 73% of them present only once. Once cultured for approximately ten days, the cells underwent separation to obtain CD4+ T cells. The germline gives CDR1 SGHNT, CDR2 YYREEE (reference sequence). V was trimmed by 4 bases and J by 5 bases, leaving 15 bases between them. This CDR3 is built from 14 residues. Concerning this clone itself: The antigen remains undetermined.

The clonotype originates from a human donor who received a COVID-19 vaccine. The specimen was CD4+ T cells from PBMCs cultured without peptide, collected before COVID-19 vaccination. The genes are TRBV5-4 and TRBJ2-5; D remains unclear. Here the CDR3 reads CASSDEVKRETQYF. CDR3 in DNA: TGTGCCAGCAGCGATGAAGTAAAACGGGAGACCCAGTACTTC.